A selection of T cell receptor beta chains follows, all from one sample in a study of blood T cells in healthy people across ages. A single record per CDR3 protein comes from TCRdb applying MiXCR to the 5' RACE reads. This table has around 1.1 million distinct CDR3 sequences, more than 30% appearing once. Sequenced sample: blood. These receptors came from a man aged 18 to 29 in good health. The CDR3 runs from the conserved cysteine through the conserved F or W. A D gene is named only where the DNA matches it firmly. Size is stated for part of the rows, as once, few or many counts, or as a class when the clone is expanded.

TRBJ1-4 | TRBV7-2 | few | - | TGTGCCAGCAGCCCGACAGCTCAAACTAATGAAAAACTGTTTTTT | CASSPTAQTNEKLFF
TRBJ1-5 | TRBV5-6 | - | TRBD1 | TGTGCCAGCAGCTCCCGGGACAGATTCAATCAGCCCCAGCATTTT | CASSSRDRFNQPQHF
TRBJ1-4 | TRBV10-3 | - | - | TGTGCCATCAGTGACCTTCGGGACTCGTCTAATGAAAAACTGTTTTTT | CAISDLRDSSNEKLFF
TRBJ2-3 | TRBV7-2 | many | - | TGTGCCAGCAGCTTAGCTCTGGGCGGCACAGATACGCAGTATTTT | CASSLALGGTDTQYF
TRBJ1-2 | TRBV6-6 | few | - | TGTGCCAGCAGTGACTCAAGGGAAGGTGGCTACACCTTC | CASSDSREGGYTF
TRBJ2-1 | TRBV4-2 | - | - | TGTGCCAGCAGCCAAGATTTAACCCGAGTGGATGAGCAGTTCTTC | CASSQDLTRVDEQFF
TRBJ2-7 | TRBV6-5 | - | - | TGTGCCAGCAGTTACTCGTTAGGGATAATGGACGAGCAGTACTTC | CASSYSLGIMDEQYF
TRBJ2-3 | TRBV24-1 | - | - | TGTGCCACTCACGACAGGCGTAGCACAGATACGCAGTATTTT | CATHDRRSTDTQYF
TRBJ2-4 | TRBV20-1 | many | - | TGCAGTGCTAGACAGCTAGCCAAAAACATTCAGTACTTC | CSARQLAKNIQYF
TRBJ1-2 | TRBV6-2/TRBV6-3 | - | - | TGTGCCAGCAGTGCAGGATTAGGTGGCTACACCTTC | CASSAGLGGYTF
TRBJ1-1 | TRBV11-1 | - | TRBD1 | TGTGCCAGCAGCACAGGGGGCGCCGACACTGAAGCTTTCTTT | CASSTGGADTEAFF
TRBJ1-2 | TRBV30 | few | TRBD1 | TGTGCCTGGAGTAAACAGGGGGCGCACGGCTACACCTTC | CAWSKQGAHGYTF
TRBJ1-2 | TRBV7-2 | - | - | TGTGCCAGCAGCTTAGATCTGTCCCATGGCTACACCTTC | CASSLDLSHGYTF
TRBJ1-1 | TRBV7-2 | - | - | TGTGCCAGCAGCTGGAGAGGGCAGAAGCTGACTGAAGCTTTCTTT | CASSWRGQKLTEAFF
TRBJ2-7 | TRBV12-3/TRBV12-4 | once | - | TGTGCCAGCAGTGGATCTCGGCAGTACTTC | CASSGSRQYF
TRBJ2-1 | TRBV9 | - | - | TGTGCCAGCAGCCCCAGGGCGTATAATGAGCAGTTCTTC | CASSPRAYNEQFF
TRBJ1-2 | TRBV5-5 | - | TRBD1 | TGTGCCAGCAGCCTGGACAGGGCGGCGCGCTATGGCTACACCTTC | CASSLDRAARYGYTF
TRBJ1-1 | TRBV27 | few | - | TGTGCCAGCAGTTTATACTGGGGCCGGAACACTGAAGCTTTCTTT | CASSLYWGRNTEAFF
TRBJ2-3 | TRBV6-6 | - | - | TGTGCCAGCAGCAGGACCAAGGAGGGGACAGATACGCAGTATTTT | CASSRTKEGTDTQYF
TRBJ2-3 | TRBV5-1 | - | TRBD2 | TGCGCCAGCAGCCCCAGGACTAGCGGGGGGGGTCCAGATACGCAGTATTTT | CASSPRTSGGGPDTQYF
TRBJ2-3 | TRBV6-2/TRBV6-3 | - | TRBD2 | TGTGCCAGCAGTTACGAAAGTGGACTAGCGGATCCGGATACGCAGTATTTT | CASSYESGLADPDTQYF
TRBJ2-7 | TRBV25-1 | - | TRBD2 | TGTGCCAGCACTCGGGGGGGTCGGTACGAGCAGTACTTC | CASTRGGRYEQYF
TRBJ2-1 | TRBV9 | - | TRBD2 | TGTGCCAGCAGCGTAGGTGAGGGACTAGGTAGATCTTACAATGAGCAGTTCTTC | CASSVGEGLGRSYNEQFF
TRBJ2-3 | TRBV10-3 | - | TRBD2 | TGTGCCATCAGGGACACTAGCGGCCCCACAGATACGCAGTATTTT | CAIRDTSGPTDTQYF
TRBJ2-1 | TRBV7-6 | - | - | TGTGCCAGCAGCCCCTTCCGGGGGCGCTCCTACAATGAGCAGTTCTTC | CASSPFRGRSYNEQFF
TRBJ2-1 | TRBV7-2 | - | - | TGTGCCAGCAGCTTAGTCCCCGAGTGGAACAATAAGCAGTTCTTC | CASSLVPEWNNKQFF
TRBJ2-3 | TRBV12-3/TRBV12-4 | - | TRBD1 | TGTGTCAGCACCTCCGGGACAGGGTTTCGGACAGATACGCAGTATTTT | CVSTSGTGFRTDTQYF
TRBJ2-2 | TRBV10-3 | - | TRBD1 | TGTGCCATACGGACAGGGATGCTCCACGGGGAGCTGTTTTTT | CAIRTGMLHGELFF
TRBJ2-1 | TRBV6-6 | - | - | TGTGCCAGCAGTTACCGGGACTCGACCTACAATGAGCAGTTCTTC | CASSYRDSTYNEQFF
TRBJ2-7 | TRBV6-2/TRBV6-3 | - | - | TGTGCCAGCACCCAGGGGCGGGGACGCTCCTACGAGCAGTACTTC | CASTQGRGRSYEQYF
TRBJ2-3 | TRBV7-3 | few | - | TGTGCCAGCAGCTTAATAGGGATGGGTGGCACAGATACGCAGTATTTT | CASSLIGMGGTDTQYF
TRBJ2-3 | TRBV7-2 | many | - | TGTGCCAGCAGCTCCTCAGTCGCGGATACGCAGTATTTT | CASSSSVADTQYF
TRBJ1-5 | TRBV7-2 | few | - | TGTGCCAGCAGCTTAATCGCCGGACAGTTCCTTAGCAATCAGCCCCAGCATTTT | CASSLIAGQFLSNQPQHF
TRBJ1-2 | TRBV10-3 | - | - | TGTGCCATCAGTGAGTCACCTGGACAGAGGGCTAACTATGGCCACACCTTC | CAISESPGQRANYGHTF
TRBJ2-6 | TRBV4-1 | - | - | TGCGCCAGCAGCCCTGGAGGAGGGTTCTCTGGGGCCAACGTCCTGACTTTC | CASSPGGGFSGANVLTF
TRBJ2-3 | TRBV5-1 | - | - | TGCGCCAGCAGCCGATCTACGCAGGGGAGCACAGATACGCAGTATTTT | CASSRSTQGSTDTQYF
TRBJ2-3 | TRBV28 | few | - | TGTGCCAGCACTACGTCAGGCGCGGCGCAGTATTTT | CASTTSGAAQYF
TRBJ2-3 | TRBV7-6 | once | - | TGTGCCAGCAGCTTAGCGGAAGGGAGGCATAGCACAGATACGCAGTATTTT | CASSLAEGRHSTDTQYF
TRBJ2-3 | TRBV5-5 | few | TRBD1 | TGTGCCAGCAGCCTGGGGGACAGGACGACAGATACGCAGTATTTT | CASSLGDRTTDTQYF
TRBJ2-3 | TRBV7-6 | few | - | TGTGCCAGCATGGGGGACGCAGATACGCAGTATTTT | CASMGDADTQYF
TRBJ1-2 | TRBV20-1 | - | - | TGCAGTGCTAGCCTGTTTATGGGGCTGGGGTATGGCTACACCTTC | CSASLFMGLGYGYTF
TRBJ2-3 | TRBV6-2/TRBV6-3 | - | TRBD1 | TGTGCCAGCGGAGACAGGGCCAACTCCACAGATACGCAGTATTTT | CASGDRANSTDTQYF
TRBJ1-2 | TRBV30 | - | - | TGTGCCTGGAGTGTACCTGCAAGTAACTATGGCTACACCTTC | CAWSVPASNYGYTF
TRBJ2-1 | TRBV7-2 | few | - | TGTGCAAGCGGACCAATGCAGGGTGTCAATGAGCAGTTCTTC | CASGPMQGVNEQFF